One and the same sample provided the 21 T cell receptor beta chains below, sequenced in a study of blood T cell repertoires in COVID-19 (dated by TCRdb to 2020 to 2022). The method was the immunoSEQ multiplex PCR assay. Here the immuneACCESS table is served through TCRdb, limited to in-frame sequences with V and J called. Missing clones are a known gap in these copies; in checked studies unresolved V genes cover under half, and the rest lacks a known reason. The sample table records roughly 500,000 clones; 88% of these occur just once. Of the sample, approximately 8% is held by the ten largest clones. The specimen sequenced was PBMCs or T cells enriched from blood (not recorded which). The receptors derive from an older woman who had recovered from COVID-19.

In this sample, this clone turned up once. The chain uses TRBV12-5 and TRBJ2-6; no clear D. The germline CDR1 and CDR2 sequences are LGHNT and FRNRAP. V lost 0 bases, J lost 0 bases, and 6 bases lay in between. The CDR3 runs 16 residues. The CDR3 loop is CASGLVNYSGANVLTF. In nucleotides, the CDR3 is TGTGCTAGTGGTTTGGTTAACTACTCTGGGGCCAACGTCCTGACTTTC.

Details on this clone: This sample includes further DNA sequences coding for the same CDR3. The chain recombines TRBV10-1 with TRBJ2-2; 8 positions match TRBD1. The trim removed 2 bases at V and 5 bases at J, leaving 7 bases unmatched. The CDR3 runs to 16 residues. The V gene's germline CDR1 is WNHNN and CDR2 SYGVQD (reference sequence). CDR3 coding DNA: TGCGCCAGCAGTGAGGGGCAGGGGGCAGGAACCGGGGAGCTGTTTTTT. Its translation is CASSEGQGAGTGELFF.

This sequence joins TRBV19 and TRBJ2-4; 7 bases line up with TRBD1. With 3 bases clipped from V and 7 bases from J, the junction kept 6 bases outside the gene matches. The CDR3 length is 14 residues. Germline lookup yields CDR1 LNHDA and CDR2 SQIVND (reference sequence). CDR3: CASSIPGTANIQYF. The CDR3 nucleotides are TGTGCCAGTAGTATTCCCGGGACAGCCAACATTCAGTACTTC. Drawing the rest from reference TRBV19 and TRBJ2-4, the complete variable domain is DGGITQSPKYLFRKEGQNVTLSCEQNLNHDAMYWYRQDPGQGLRLIYYSQIVNDFQKGDIAEGYSVSREKKESFPLTVTSAQKNPTAFYLCASSIPGTANIQYFGAGTRLSVL.

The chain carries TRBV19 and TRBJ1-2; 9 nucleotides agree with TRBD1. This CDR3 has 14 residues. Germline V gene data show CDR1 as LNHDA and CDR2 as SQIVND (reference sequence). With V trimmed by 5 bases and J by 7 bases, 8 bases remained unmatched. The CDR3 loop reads CASSVTGTGFGYTF. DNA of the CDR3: TGTGCCAGTAGTGTTACCGGGACAGGGTTTGGCTACACCTTC.

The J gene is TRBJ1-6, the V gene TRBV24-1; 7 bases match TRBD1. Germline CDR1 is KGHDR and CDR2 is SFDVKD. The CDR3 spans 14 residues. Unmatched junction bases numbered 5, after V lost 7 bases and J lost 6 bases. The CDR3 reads CATSHRGSNSPLHF. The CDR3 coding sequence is TGTGCCACCAGCCACAGGGGAAGTAATTCACCCCTCCACTTT.

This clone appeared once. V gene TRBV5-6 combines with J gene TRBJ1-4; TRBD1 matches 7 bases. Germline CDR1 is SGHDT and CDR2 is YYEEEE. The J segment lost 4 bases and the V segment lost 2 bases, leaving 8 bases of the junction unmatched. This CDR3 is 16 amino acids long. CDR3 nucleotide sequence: TGTGCCAGCAGCTTCGACACCGGGACAGTTAATGAAAAACTGTTTTTT. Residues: CASSFDTGTVNEKLFF.

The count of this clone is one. CDR3 residues: CATSRGLDSYEQYF. The CDR3 bases are TGTGCCACCAGCAGAGGACTGGACAGCTACGAGCAGTACTTC. The chain is built from TRBV15 and TRBJ2-7, with D perhaps TRBD1 (6 bases). V lost 1 base and J lost 3, with 10 bases in between. The V gene's germline CDR1 is LNHNV and CDR2 YYDKDF (reference sequence). CDR3 size: 14 residues.

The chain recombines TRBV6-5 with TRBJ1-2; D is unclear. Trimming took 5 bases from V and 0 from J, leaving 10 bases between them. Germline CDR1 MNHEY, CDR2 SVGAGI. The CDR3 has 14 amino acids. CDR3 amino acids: CASSPLGANYGYTF. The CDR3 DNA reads TGTGCCAGCAGTCCCCTGGGAGCTAACTATGGCTACACCTTC.

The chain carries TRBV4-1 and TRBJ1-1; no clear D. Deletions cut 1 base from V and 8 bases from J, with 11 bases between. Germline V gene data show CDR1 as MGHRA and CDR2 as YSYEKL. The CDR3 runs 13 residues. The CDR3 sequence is CASSQANPLEAFF. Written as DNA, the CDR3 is TGCGCCAGCAGCCAAGCTAACCCCCTGGAAGCTTTCTTT.

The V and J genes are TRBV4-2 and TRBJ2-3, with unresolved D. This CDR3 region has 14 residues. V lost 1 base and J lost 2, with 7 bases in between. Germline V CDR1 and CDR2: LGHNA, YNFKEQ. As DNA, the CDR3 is TGTGCCAGCAGCCAAGCGGGTTACACAGATACGCAGTATTTT. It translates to CASSQAGYTDTQYF.

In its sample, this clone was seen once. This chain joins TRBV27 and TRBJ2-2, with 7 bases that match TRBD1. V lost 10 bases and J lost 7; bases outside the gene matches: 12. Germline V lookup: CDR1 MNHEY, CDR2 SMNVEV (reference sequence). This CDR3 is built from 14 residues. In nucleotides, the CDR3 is TGTGCCATCACACCGACAGGGAAGGACGGGGAGCTGTTTTTT. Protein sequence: CAITPTGKDGELFF.

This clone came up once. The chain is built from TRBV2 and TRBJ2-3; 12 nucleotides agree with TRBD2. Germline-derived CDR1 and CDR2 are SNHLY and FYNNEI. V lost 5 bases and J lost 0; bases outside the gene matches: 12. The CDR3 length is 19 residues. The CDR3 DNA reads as TGTGCCAGCAGTAAACGACTAGCGGGGGACCTCTCTAGCACAGATACGCAGTATTTT. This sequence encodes CASSKRLAGDLSSTDTQYF.

The CDR3 nucleotides are TGCGCCAGCAGTACGACAGGTTTGAGTTCACCCCTCCACTTT. This sequence encodes CASSTTGLSSPLHF. The rearrangement joins TRBV10-1 to TRBJ1-6; weak D call: TRBD1 (6 bases). V was shortened by 5 bases and J by 9 bases, with 14 bases between the two germline ends. The CDR3 sequence is 14 residues long. Germline CDR1 WNHNN, CDR2 SYGVQD (reference sequence).

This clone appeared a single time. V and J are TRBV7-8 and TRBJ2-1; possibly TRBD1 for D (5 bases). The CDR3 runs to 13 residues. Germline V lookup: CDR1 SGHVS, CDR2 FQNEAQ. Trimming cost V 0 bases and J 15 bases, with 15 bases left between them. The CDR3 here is CASSLADQGKAFF. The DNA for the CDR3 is TGTGCCAGCAGCTTAGCGGATCAGGGAAAGGCGTTCTTC.

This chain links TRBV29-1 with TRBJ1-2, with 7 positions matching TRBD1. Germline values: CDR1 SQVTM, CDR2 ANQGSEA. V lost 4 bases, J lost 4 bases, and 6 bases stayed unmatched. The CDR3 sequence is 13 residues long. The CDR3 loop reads CSVGFAGGYGYTF. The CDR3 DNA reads TGCAGCGTTGGTTTTGCAGGGGGCTATGGCTACACCTTC.

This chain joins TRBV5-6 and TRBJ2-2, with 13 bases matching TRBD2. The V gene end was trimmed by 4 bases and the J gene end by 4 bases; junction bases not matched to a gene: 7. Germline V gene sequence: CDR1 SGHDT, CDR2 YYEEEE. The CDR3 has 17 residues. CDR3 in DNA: TGTGCCAGCAGCAAAGGACTAGCGGGGGCCTCCACCGGGGAGCTGTTTTTT. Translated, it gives CASSKGLAGASTGELFF.

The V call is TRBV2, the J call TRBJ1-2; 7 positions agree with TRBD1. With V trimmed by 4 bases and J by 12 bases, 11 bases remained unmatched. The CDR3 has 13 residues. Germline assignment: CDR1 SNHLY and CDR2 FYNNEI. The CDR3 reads CASSVRAGGTHTF. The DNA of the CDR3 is TGTGCCAGCAGTGTAAGGGCAGGGGGTACTCACACCTTC.

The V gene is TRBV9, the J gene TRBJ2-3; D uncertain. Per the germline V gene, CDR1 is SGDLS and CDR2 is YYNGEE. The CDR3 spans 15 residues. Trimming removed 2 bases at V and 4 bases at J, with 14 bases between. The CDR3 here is CASSVGNGVADTQYF. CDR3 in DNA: TGTGCCAGCAGCGTTGGTAATGGAGTTGCAGATACGCAGTATTTT.

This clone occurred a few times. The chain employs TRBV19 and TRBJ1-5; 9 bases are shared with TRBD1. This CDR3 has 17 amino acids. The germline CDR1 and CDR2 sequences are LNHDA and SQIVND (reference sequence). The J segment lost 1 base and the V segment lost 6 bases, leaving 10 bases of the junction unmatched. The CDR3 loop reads CASSKRTGAESNQPQHF. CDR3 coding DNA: TGTGCCAGTAGCAAAAGGACAGGGGCGGAGAGCAATCAGCCCCAGCATTTT.

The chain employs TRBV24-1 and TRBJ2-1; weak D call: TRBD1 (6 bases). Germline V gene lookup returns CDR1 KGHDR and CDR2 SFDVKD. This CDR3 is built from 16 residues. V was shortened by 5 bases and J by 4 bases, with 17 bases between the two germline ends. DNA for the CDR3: TGTGCCACCAGTGGACATACAGGGCCGGTTTACAATGAGCAGTTCTTC. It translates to CATSGHTGPVYNEQFF.

The DNA of the CDR3 is TGTGCCAGCAGTTTTGGCGGGGTGGAGACCCAGTACTTC. It specifies CASSFGGVETQYF. The rearrangement uses TRBV12-3 or TRBV12-4 and TRBJ2-5; a weak D match, TRBD2 (6 bases). The CDR3 covers 13 residues. Trimming stripped 3 bases from V and 5 bases from J, with 10 bases between.